A selection of T cell receptor beta chains follows, all from one sample in a study of a mutant IDH1 vaccine in newly diagnosed glioma. Assay: immunoSEQ multiplex PCR; the TCRdb copy retains only in-frame clones and omits some. Among 30,000 to 40,000 clones listed, around 90% were seen once. Sample: PBMCs, taken from a glioma patient treated with radiotherapy, temozolomide or both. These receptors were collected from a man aged 18-30 years with glioma. Each CDR3 is given with its conserved first and last residue. The D gene is left open where the match is weak. Some rows mark clone size as missing; the rest say once, few, many or name a class of expanded clone.

DNA	CDR3	D	size	V	J
TGTGCCAGCAGTGAACTGGACAGCTCCTACGAGCAGTACTTC	CASSELDSSYEQYF	-	-	TRBV25-1	TRBJ2-7
TGTGCCAGCAGCCGTCTCTCCGACTCCTACGAGCAGTACTTC	CASSRLSDSYEQYF	-	once	TRBV14	TRBJ2-7
TGTGCCATCAGTGAAGAGAAAGGGGGGACGGTGAACTATGGCTACACCTTC	CAISEEKGGTVNYGYTF	-	-	TRBV10-3	TRBJ1-2
TGTGCCAGTAGTATAGGAAGGACTAGCGGTCGGGAGACCCAGTACTTC	CASSIGRTSGRETQYF	TRBD2	-	TRBV19	TRBJ2-5
TGTGCCAGCAGCTCATTAGGAGGGCTAGTGGCGGGTGCCTACGAGCAGTACTTC	CASSSLGGLVAGAYEQYF	-	-	TRBV7-9	TRBJ2-7
TGTGCCTGGCGAACACTGGGACAGGCTAATTCACCCCTCCACTTT	CAWRTLGQANSPLHF	TRBD1	-	TRBV30	TRBJ1-6
TGTGCCAGCAGTGAAACGGGGGTGCTAACTGAAGCTTTCTTT	CASSETGVLTEAFF	-	-	TRBV25-1	TRBJ1-1
TGTGCCAGCGGCCCTTGGGAGACCCAGTACTTC	CASGPWETQYF	-	-	TRBV2	TRBJ2-5
TGTGCCAGCAGTCTAGGGGGGGGACGGCCCCAGCATTTT	CASSLGGGRPQHF	-	-	TRBV28	TRBJ1-5
TGTGCCTGGAGCCCACTCGGGAGCCCTGCCACAGATACGCAGTATTTT	CAWSPLGSPATDTQYF	-	-	TRBV30	TRBJ2-3
TGTGCCAGTAGTATAGGAGCCTACAATGAGCAGTTCTTC	CASSIGAYNEQFF	-	once	TRBV19	TRBJ2-1
TGCGCCAGCAGTCAATCTCCGGGACGGCGTTATAGCAATCAGCCCCAGCATTTT	CASSQSPGRRYSNQPQHF	-	hyperexpanded	TRBV23-1	TRBJ1-5
TGTGCCAGCAGCTTAGGACACCCAATGAGCTCCTACGAGCAGTACTTC	CASSLGHPMSSYEQYF	-	-	TRBV7-8	TRBJ2-7
TGCAGCGCCCTGACAGGGGCGCTCACTGAAGCTTTCTTT	CSALTGALTEAFF	TRBD1	-	TRBV29-1	TRBJ1-1
TGTGCCAGTAGTATAATGCGGGAGGGCTACAATGAGCAGTTCTTC	CASSIMREGYNEQFF	TRBD2	-	TRBV19	TRBJ2-1
TGTGCCAGTAAGCCCCCGGGGAACACTGAAGCTTTCTTT	CASKPPGNTEAFF	-	-	TRBV19	TRBJ1-1
TGCGCCAGCAGCTTGGATGGGGGTAGCTCCTACAATGAGCAGTTCTTC	CASSLDGGSSYNEQFF	-	-	TRBV5-1	TRBJ2-1
TGTGCCAGTACCCCGGGACAGGGATCTCTCTACTCTGGAAACACCATATATTTT	CASTPGQGSLYSGNTIYF	TRBD1	-	TRBV19	TRBJ1-3
TGCGCCAGCAGCCAAGATAGTAGCGGGACAGGGGGTCACGAGCAGTACTTC	CASSQDSSGTGGHEQYF	TRBD1	-	TRBV4-3	TRBJ2-7
TGTGCCAGCAGACTCGACAGGGCCTACGAGCAGTACTTC	CASRLDRAYEQYF	TRBD1	-	TRBV6-5	TRBJ2-7
TGTGCCAGCAGCCAAACCGGACAGAGCTACAATGAGCAGTTCTTC	CASSQTGQSYNEQFF	-	-	TRBV14	TRBJ2-1
TGTGCCAGCAGCTCGGCGGCGGTCCGCACAGATACGCAGTATTTT	CASSSAAVRTDTQYF	-	once	TRBV7-2	TRBJ2-3
TGTGCCAGCAGCCCAGAGGCGCGGAATCAGCCCCAGCATTTT	CASSPEARNQPQHF	-	-	TRBV7-2	TRBJ1-5
TGCAGCGTACCGTTGGGCCGGTATGGCTACACCTTC	CSVPLGRYGYTF	-	-	TRBV29-1	TRBJ1-2
TGTGCCAGTAAGGGGTCGCTTAACTATGGCTACACCTTC	CASKGSLNYGYTF	-	-	TRBV19	TRBJ1-2
TGCGCCAGCAGCCAAGACCCCGGGGGGGGGCTTTCCTACAATGAGCAGTTCTTC	CASSQDPGGGLSYNEQFF	TRBD2	-	TRBV4-1	TRBJ2-1
TGTGCCAGCTGCACCCAGACTAACACCGGGGAGCTGTTTTTT	CASCTQTNTGELFF	-	-	TRBV6-5	TRBJ2-2
TGTGCCTCCTCAGCCAGACAGTCCGGGGAGCTGTTTTTT	CASSARQSGELFF	-	once	TRBV11-3	TRBJ2-2
TGCGCCAGCAGCGCCGAGGGAAGGTACCAAGAGACCCAGTACTTC	CASSAEGRYQETQYF	-	-	TRBV4-3	TRBJ2-5
TGTGCCAGCAGCCCGACAGGGGTGCGTGGCTACACCTTC	CASSPTGVRGYTF	TRBD1	-	TRBV27	TRBJ1-2
TGTGCCTGGACCCACAGCAGGGGCTACGAGCAGTACTTC	CAWTHSRGYEQYF	-	-	TRBV30	TRBJ2-7
TGTGCCAGCAGTTGGGACGGAAGCACTGAAGCTTTCTTT	CASSWDGSTEAFF	-	-	TRBV6-1	TRBJ1-1
TGTGCCAGCAGCTTAGAGACAGGGGGCACTGGAAACACCATATATTTT	CASSLETGGTGNTIYF	TRBD1	-	TRBV7-9	TRBJ1-3